These 15 T cell receptor beta chains originate from one sample sequenced in a study of glioma-infiltrating T cells after dendritic cell vaccination. The time point here: after dendritic cell vaccination, including at tumor progression/relapse. Only in-frame clones appear in the TCRdb table, and some are missing; sequencing was by immunoSEQ multiplex PCR. The sample shows 99,000 or so clones, around 80% of them seen only once. Sequenced material: blood, taken after dendritic cell vaccination. The receptors derive from a human donor with glioblastoma.

CDR3 amino acids: CASSMAATEAFF. Written as DNA, the CDR3 is TGTGCCAGTAGTATGGCGGCCACTGAAGCTTTCTTT. The chain joins TRBV19 to TRBJ1-1; D not certain. V was trimmed by 3 bases and J by 4 bases, leaving 6 bases between them. The CDR3 is 12 amino acids. Germline V gene data show CDR1 as LNHDA and CDR2 as SQIVND (reference sequence).

The genes are TRBV5-4 and TRBJ2-7; TRBD1 is a possible D gene (6 bases). Trimming removed 1 base from V and 0 bases from J, with 8 bases in between. Germline V gene sequence: CDR1 SGHNT, CDR2 YYREEE (reference sequence). The CDR3 is 14 amino acids. CDR3 sequence reads: CASSLQGYSYEQYF. CDR3 nucleotide sequence: TGTGCCAGCAGCTTGCAGGGGTACTCCTACGAGCAGTACTTC.

This clone was detected only a few times. This chain links TRBV10-3 with TRBJ2-7; possibly TRBD2 for D (5 bases). Trimming left V 4 bases short and J 3 bases short, with 10 bases between. The CDR3 length is 13 residues. Germline lookup yields CDR1 ENHRY and CDR2 SYGVKD. DNA for the CDR3: TGTGCCATCAGTGCCTACGGGGTCTACGAGCAGTACTTC. Translated: CAISAYGVYEQYF.

The V gene is TRBV29-1, the J gene TRBJ1-1, with D maybe TRBD1 (6 bases). V dropped 3 bases and J dropped 2 bases, with 10 bases sitting between them. Germline loops: CDR1 SQVTM, CDR2 ANQGSEA. The CDR3 consists of 13 residues. The CDR3 spells CSVEGHLNTEAFF. The CDR3 coding sequence is TGCAGCGTTGAGGGACACCTCAACACTGAAGCTTTCTTT. The full variable domain, completed using reference TRBV29-1 and TRBJ1-1, is SAVISQKPSRDICQRGTSLTIQCQVDSQVTMMFWYRQQPGQSLTLIATANQGSEATYESGFVIDKFPISRPNLTFSTLTVSNMSPEDSSIYLCSVEGHLNTEAFFGQGTRLTVV.

The chain links TRBV4-1 to TRBJ1-4; D remains unclear. Deletions cut 1 base from V and 3 bases from J, with 12 bases between. Germline CDR1 MGHRA, CDR2 YSYEKL. This CDR3 spans 16 amino acids. The CDR3 DNA reads as TGCGCCAGCAGCCAAGGGGTCACAGATTCTAATGAAAAACTGTTTTTT. This codes for CASSQGVTDSNEKLFF.

The chain has TRBV6-6 and TRBJ2-3, with D maybe TRBD1 (5 bases). V was pared by 4 bases and J by 2 bases, with 16 bases between. The CDR3 runs 16 residues. Looked up from germline, CDR1 is MNHNY and CDR2 is SVGAGI (reference sequence). CDR3: CASSLNGAKLTDTQYF. The CDR3 coding sequence is TGTGCCAGCAGTTTAAATGGGGCGAAGCTCACAGATACGCAGTATTTT.

The rearrangement uses TRBV19 and TRBJ2-1; no firm D call. The CDR3 has 12 amino acids. Trimming stripped 1 base from V and 8 bases from J, with 6 bases between. CDR1 and CDR2 from the germline V gene are LNHDA and SQIVND (reference sequence). The CDR3 reads CASSIVVDEQFF. The DNA for the CDR3 is TGTGCCAGTAGTATAGTTGTCGATGAGCAGTTCTTC.

This chain uses TRBV5-1 with TRBJ2-1, with TRBD2 identical over 7 bases. CDR1 and CDR2 from the germline V gene are SGHRS and YFSETQ. This CDR3 has 15 residues. J was trimmed by 2 bases and V by 4 bases; bases with no gene match: 6. DNA of the CDR3: TGCGCCAGCAGCGGGGGACTAAAAACCTACAATGAGCAGTTCTTC. Translating it yields CASSGGLKTYNEQFF.

Only one count was recorded for this clone. V and J are TRBV2 and TRBJ2-1, with 8 bases matching TRBD2. V gave up 7 bases and J gave up 6 bases; unmatched junction bases: 11. Germline V gene sequence: CDR1 SNHLY, CDR2 FYNNEI. This CDR3 contains 15 residues. The CDR3 here is CASKWGLVARNEQFF. The CDR3 DNA reads as TGTGCCAGCAAGTGGGGACTAGTCGCCCGCAATGAGCAGTTCTTC.

This chain joins TRBV30 and TRBJ1-1; TRBD1 might be the D (5 bases). The CDR3 runs 12 residues. The V gene's germline CDR1 is GTSNPN and CDR2 SVGIG (reference sequence). Between the trimmed V and J ends, which lost 5 bases and 3 bases, there was a span of 10 bases. The CDR3 protein is CAWGGRDTEAFF. CDR3 DNA sequence: TGTGCCTGGGGGGGGAGGGACACTGAAGCTTTCTTT.

V usage is TRBV27 and J usage is TRBJ1-1; D possibly corresponds to TRBD1 (6 bases). This CDR3 is built from 15 residues. CDR1 is MNHEY and CDR2 is SMNVEV in the germline V gene (reference sequence). Trimming left V 4 bases short and J 1 base short, with 13 bases between. Here the CDR3 DNA reads TGTGCCAGCAGTTCTGAACAGGGTACGAACACTGAAGCTTTCTTT. It codes for CASSSEQGTNTEAFF.

This clone appeared once. Here the CDR3 DNA reads TGTGCCAGCAGCTTGGTTCAACGGGGTGACTATGGCTACACCTTC. The encoded protein is CASSLVQRGDYGYTF. The chain joins TRBV5-6 to TRBJ1-2; D remains unclear. V lost 0 bases to trimming and J lost 3 bases, with 12 bases between them. Germline CDR1 SGHDT, CDR2 YYEEEE. CDR3 length: 15 amino acids.

V usage is TRBV2 and J usage is TRBJ1-2; no clear D gene. This CDR3 spans 12 amino acids. Germline V gives CDR1 SNHLY, CDR2 FYNNEI. The V and J ends lost 7 bases and 8 bases respectively, with 14 bases between them. The chain's CDR3 is CASNTGDNGYTF. The CDR3 region has the DNA TGTGCCAGCAATACCGGGGATAACGGCTACACCTTC.

V gene TRBV2 combines with J gene TRBJ2-3; D is perhaps TRBD2 (5 bases). The CDR3 totals 13 residues. The germline V gene has CDR1 SNHLY and CDR2 FYNNEI. Trimming pared 9 bases from V and 8 bases from J, leaving 18 bases between. The CDR3 sequence is CASSVGRTGTQYF. In nucleotides, the CDR3 is TGTGCCAGTAGCGTGGGCCGCACGGGTACGCAGTATTTT.

The J gene is TRBJ1-6, the V gene TRBV5-1; tentatively, D is TRBD1 (6 bases). V lost 0 bases and J lost 6, with 16 bases in between. The CDR3 runs 17 residues. Germline loops: CDR1 SGHRS, CDR2 YFSETQ. CDR3 nucleotide sequence: TGCGCCAGCAGCTTGGAATCCGGGACAAGCATTAATTCACCCCTCCACTTT. This encodes CASSLESGTSINSPLHF.